The clone carrying this T cell receptor beta chain occurred once. The antigen remains undetermined. The data derive from a study of a mutant IDH1 vaccine in newly diagnosed glioma. Study at large: Treated patients were around 62% male, approximately 38% female, mean age approximately 42 years. Earlier treatment was radiotherapy, temozolomide, or both, with most getting both.

TCRdb's copy holds only in-frame clones and misses some; the assay was immunoSEQ multiplex PCR. Of around 64,000 clones in the sample, around four fifths are singletons; the top ten hold about 4.8%. Stated time point: baseline, week 1 (first vaccination visit). Sample treatment: pre-vaccination baseline after standard-of-care therapy. Study conclusions and caveats: Overall, around 93% of patients had vaccine-induced immune responses. Alterations occurring in top peripheral T cell clonotypes seemed unrelated to pseudoprogression.

The receptor's source is a young woman with glioma. Some clones in this sample may be carry-over from other donors' samples. The material was peripheral blood mononuclear cells (PBMCs), obtained from a glioma patient treated with radiotherapy, temozolomide or both.

Written as DNA, the CDR3 is TGTGCCAGCAGTGACAGGGTGGGTGGGCCCCAGCATTTT. Residues: CASSDRVGGPQHF. The chain employs TRBV6-5 and TRBJ1-5, with 7 bases lining up with TRBD1. CDR1 and CDR2 (germline): MNHEY, SVGAGI. The CDR3 covers 13 residues. The J segment lost 9 bases and the V segment lost 5 bases, leaving 7 bases of the junction unmatched.